This T cell receptor beta chain was retrieved from a study of regulatory T cells in long-lasting Graves disease (dated by TCRdb to the early 2020s). For context, the study as a whole: Newly diagnosed Graves' disease patients had taken antithyroid drugs for less than 3 months. Persistent Graves' disease patients were compared with newly diagnosed Graves' disease patients by peripheral blood TCR sequencing and RNA sequencing. The study took place in China and was registered as a clinical trial. A total of around 33 samples underwent TCR sequencing, from about 13 patients with persistent Graves' disease and 20 patients with newly diagnosed Graves' disease.

The time point label corresponds to: newly diagnosed GD, antithyroid drugs for less than 3 months. RNA was extracted from PBMCs in TRIzol for both TCR sequencing and RNA sequencing. The diagnosis of Graves' disease followed American Thyroid Association guidelines. Recruitment of patients was carried out at an endocrinology department in Xi'an, China. From each patient, 7.5 to 9.5 milliliters of peripheral blood was collected into an EDTA anticoagulant tube. PBMCs were isolated by Ficoll Paque Plus density gradient separation without further T cell sorting. An Agilent 2100 Bioanalyzer and agarose gel were used to check RNA quality, while a NanoDrop 2000 measured RNA concentration. The paper's findings and limits, for the study overall: The authors acknowledged the small sample size as a limitation that may reduce accuracy. Only the TCR beta chain was sequenced and analyzed. More public clonotypes were shared among persistent patients (fewer than 3,000) than among newly diagnosed patients (roughly 1,000). Persistent Graves' disease patients showed lower TCR Shannon entropy and fewer highly expanded clones than newly diagnosed patients, suggesting clonal expansion. The study examined only peripheral blood because the primary lesion, thyroid tissue, could not be accessed.

The method behind the library was multiplex PCR. For sequencing, an Illumina HiSeq 4000 was employed. iRepertoire HTBI primers and Arm-PCR amplification of CDR3 regions were used to construct TCR beta libraries. Before sequencing, the PCR products went through gel purification. Per the source publication's procedure: Gene usage analysis of CDR3 amino acid clonotypes used the 60 to 75 TRBV and some 15 TRBJ segments found across samples. COPE and FqMerger were used to merge the filtered high-quality paired reads into contigs. BLAST was used to align contigs to the IMGT TRBV, TRBD and TRBJ reference genes, and CDR3 was defined following IMGT. Any clonotype with a frequency above 0.1% was classified as a highly expanded clone. Repertoire diversity was measured by Shannon entropy, and V-J evenness by the Gini coefficient. A clonotype was considered public if more than one individual shared it. TCRdb reprocessed the public reads (quality trimming at Q25 with fastp, clone calling with MiXCR) and kept in-frame beta chains. Entries that share a CDR3 protein sequence are merged under the most common genes and DNA. TCRdb, not the authors, supplied the V and J calls. In this sample the table shows 370,000 or so distinct CDR3 sequences, under 20% of which occur a single time. The top ten hold 20% of the sample.

This clonotype was seen ten or more times. No cognate antigen has been identified for it. The input lacks base qualities; no much larger clone sits a single base away. The sample was also linked to a second study, of T cells in Graves' hyperthyroidism and ophthalmopathy. As the second study states: Stable Graves' hyperthyroidism was defined as the absence of progression to ophthalmopathy over 18 months of follow-up. Hyperthyroidism patients were newly diagnosed, had a disease duration of under 2 months, and were aged 18 to 65 years. Exclusion was applied to patients with uncontrolled infections, other autoimmune diseases, pregnancy or lactation. Clinical symptoms, serum thyroxine and TRAb, thyroid ultrasound, and orbital computed tomography formed the basis for the diagnoses. The TCR CDR3 was subjected to a first round of RT-PCR using the HTBI primer set and the Qiagen OneStep RT-PCR kit. Most expanded thyroid clonotypes (frequency above 0.001) were also detected in blood, a finding suggesting that blood repertoires may reflect thyroid immune responses. Ophthalmopathy was separated from stable hyperthyroidism by a 13 V-J signature model, with 87.88% sensitivity and about 81% specificity obtained in cross-validation and 80%/75% obtained in testing. In validation, the model predicted progression to ophthalmopathy with over 60% sensitivity and 72% to 85% specificity, a median of 6.5 months before onset. A discovery cohort of around 100 patients, about 44 with Graves' ophthalmopathy and 55 to 65 with stable Graves' hyperthyroidism, was used to find distinguishing TCR V-J signatures. An independent validation cohort of under 20 hyperthyroidism patients and approximately 16 patients who later progressed to ophthalmopathy tested prospective prediction of ophthalmopathy. The 100 discovery patients were randomly split 7:3 into training and test sets. The study also compared thyroid tissue and blood T-cell repertoires from about six Graves' hyperthyroidism patients. Once sampling was done, hyperthyroidism patients were given methimazole at a starting dose of 30 mg daily, whereas ophthalmopathy patients were given high-dose intravenous methylprednisolone. The libraries were constructed in a second round of multiplex PCR and then size-selected and purified. The libraries were sequenced on an Illumina HiSeq2000 using paired-end 100 bp reads. Raw data were processed with SOAPnuke, discarding reads with adapters, uncalled bases, mean Phred below 15, or no exact constant-primer or identifier match. COPE v1.2.5 was used to merge high-quality paired reads, and clonotypes were defined as unique nucleotide sequences. MiTCR v1.1 was used to align clonotypes to the IMGT TRBV, TRBD and TRBJ reference segments. The analysis was restricted to V-J combinations with a frequency above 0.0001, which together covered around 99% of the repertoires. A TCS score was defined as the ratio between F50 (clonal expansion) and ExV (chaos), using BLOSUM62-based TCRdist between CDR3 peptides within each V-J. Welch's t-statistics and random forest reduced several hundred V-J features to 13, which were used in a naive Bayes classifier (R e1071). Sample size was not statistically predetermined, and blinding of investigators to group allocation was not performed. The paper reports TCR Vbeta CDR3 sequencing of some 140 peripheral blood samples: under 45 ophthalmopathy, fewer than 80 hyperthyroidism and around 17 progressor patients.

The sequencing here drew on peripheral blood mononuclear cells (PBMCs), taken at new diagnosis, from a patient treated with antithyroid drugs. This TCR derives from a woman aged 18 to 35 with Graves disease. Donor details come from another sample of the same person, matched by shared clones.

The CDR3 here reads CASSLTSGQFF. The nucleotide sequence is given as TGTGCCAGCAGTTTGACTAGCGGCCAGTTCTTC. The chain is encoded by TRBV28 joined to TRBJ2-1; 9 central nucleotides agree with TRBD2. Taken from cysteine to phenylalanine, the CDR3 has 11 residues. The read is trimmed to its CDR3 DNA, 33 bases read in frame from base 1. Here V drops 3 bases and J drops 13 bases, and the junction holds 1 base not matched to any gene. CDR1 and CDR2 are read off the germline V gene as MDHEN and SYDVKM.